The sequence of this T cell receptor beta chain was determined in a study of T cell responses to AZD1222 COVID-19 vaccine. Study-level findings and limits: With two AZD1222 doses given, Spike-specific TCR breadth and depth both rose. Only six or seven AZD1222 recipients tested seropositive at baseline. Researchers report vaccine-associated CD4 TCRs spanning spike, with dominance at 160-218 and 743-854. Females outnumbered males among donors, who were mostly white British; clonal diversity was possibly underestimated.

V dropped 0 bases and J dropped 7; count of bases not matched to a gene: 4. Germline CDR1 SGDLS, CDR2 YYNGEE. The CDR3 sequence is 15 residues long. On this clone: The antigen is undetermined.

Using immunoSEQ multiplex PCR, the repertoire was profiled, and TCRdb retains in-frame clones only, with some absent. The table has about 130,000 clones, just over 85% seen once. Sample: peripheral blood, taken on day 0 of AZD1222 vaccination. The clonotype originates from an adult in good health. The genes are TRBV9 and TRBJ1-6; 7 nucleotides agree with TRBD1. The CDR3 DNA reads as TGTGCCAGCAGCGTAGGACAGGGAGGGAATTCACCCCTCCACTTT. Encoded protein: CASSVGQGGNSPLHF.